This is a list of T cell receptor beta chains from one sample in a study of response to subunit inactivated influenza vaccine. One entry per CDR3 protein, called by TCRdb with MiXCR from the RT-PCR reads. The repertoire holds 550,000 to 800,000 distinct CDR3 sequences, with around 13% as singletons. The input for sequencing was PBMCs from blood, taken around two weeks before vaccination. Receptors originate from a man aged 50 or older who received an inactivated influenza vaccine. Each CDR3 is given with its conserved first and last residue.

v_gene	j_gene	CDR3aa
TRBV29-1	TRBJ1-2	CSVDDGQGLNGYTF
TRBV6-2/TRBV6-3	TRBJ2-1	CASNQQGKKVYNEQFF
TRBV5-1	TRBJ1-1	CASSEYPGIRVEAFF
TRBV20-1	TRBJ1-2	CSASIGTPIYGYTF
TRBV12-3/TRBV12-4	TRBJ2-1	CASSYTYPGTYNEQFF
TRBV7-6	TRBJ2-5	CASSLGDRQETQYF
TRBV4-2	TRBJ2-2	CASTWGSGTSRRTGELFF
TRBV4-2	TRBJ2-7	CASSQVSRDPYEQYF
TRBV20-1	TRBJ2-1	CSAESSGSSYNEQFF
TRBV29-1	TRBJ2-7	CSVTSGSPYEQYF
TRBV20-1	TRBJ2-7	CSARQPGTGRSSYEQYF
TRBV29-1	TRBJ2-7	CSVATPDSYEQYF
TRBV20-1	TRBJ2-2	CSARGASGTGELFF
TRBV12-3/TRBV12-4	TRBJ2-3	CASSLGQRRRDTQYF
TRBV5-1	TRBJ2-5	CASSRRGDRGETQYF
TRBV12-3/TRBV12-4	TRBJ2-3	CASSLAGVVDTQYF
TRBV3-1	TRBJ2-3	CASSPGPHSGHTQYF
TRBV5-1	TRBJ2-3	CASSARVGADTQYF
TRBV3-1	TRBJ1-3	CASSQAAGNTIYF
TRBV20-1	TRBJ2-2	CSARPRIGAATGELFF
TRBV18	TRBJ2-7	CASSPRQGGNEQYF
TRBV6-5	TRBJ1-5	CASSYGQDPNQPQHF
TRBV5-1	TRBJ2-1	CASSFIIGSGNEQFF
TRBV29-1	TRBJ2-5	CSVEVGQKETQYF
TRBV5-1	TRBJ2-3	CASSSGLAGGPLGDTQYF
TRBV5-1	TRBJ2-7	CASSLAVTGVGEQYF
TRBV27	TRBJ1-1	CDSTRLQGKTEAFF
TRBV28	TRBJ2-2	CASSLVRGRTGELFF
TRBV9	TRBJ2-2	CATSGGAVTGELFF
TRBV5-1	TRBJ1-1	CASSITGNTEAFF
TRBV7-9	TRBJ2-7	CAGGASAGGGYYEQYF
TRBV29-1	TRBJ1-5	CSAGDRGGQPQHF
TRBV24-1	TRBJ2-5	CATSEKAGFQETQYF
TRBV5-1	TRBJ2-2	CASSLNTDSRGTGELFF
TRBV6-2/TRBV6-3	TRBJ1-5	CASRTGTGGSQPQHF
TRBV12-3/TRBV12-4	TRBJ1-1	CASSHRDSILGTEAFF
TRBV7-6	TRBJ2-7	CASSQAAGQSYEQYF
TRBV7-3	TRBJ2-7	CASSPVGTSAPYEQYF
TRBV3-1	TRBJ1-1	CASSVDSNMNTEAFF
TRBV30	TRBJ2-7	CAWRGTGETYEQYF
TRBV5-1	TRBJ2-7	CASSLGQGLGYEQYF
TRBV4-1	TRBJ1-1	CASSRGATEAFF
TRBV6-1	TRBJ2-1	CASSPDKVIYNEQFF
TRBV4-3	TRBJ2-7	CASSAGLPLGEQYF
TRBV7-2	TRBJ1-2	CASGEGANYGYTF
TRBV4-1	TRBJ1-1	CASSQTPGGPEAFF
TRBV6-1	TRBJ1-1	CASTAGQLLMNTEAFF
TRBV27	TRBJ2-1	CASSQTGTRTGEEQFF
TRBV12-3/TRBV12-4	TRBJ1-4	CASSFGQGVEKLFF
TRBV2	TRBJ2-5	CASTSPGPRETQYF
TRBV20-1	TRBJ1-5	CSARKDQPQHF
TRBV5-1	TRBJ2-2	CASSLETTGELFF
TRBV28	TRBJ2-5	CASSFLTGDETQYF